This T cell receptor beta chain is drawn from a study of blood T cell repertoires in COVID-19. Study-wide background: Both acute and convalescent COVID-19 samples were obtained from the United States, Italy and Spain.

Clinical history reported by participants formed the basis on which cohorts were assigned. Generated by immunoSEQ multiplex PCR, the TCRdb table keeps only in-frame clones and is missing some. The sample has a few hundred thousand clones, approximately 90% seen once; the top ten hold around 8%. CDR3 size: 16 residues. Germline V gene data show CDR1 as SGHRS and CDR2 as YFSETQ. The V and J ends lost 2 bases and 4 bases, in that order; junction bases with no gene match: 8. The specimen was PBMCs or T cells enriched from blood (not recorded which). V is TRBV5-1 and J is TRBJ1-4, with 7 positions matching TRBD1. This TCR was sampled from a woman between 55 and 75 years old who had recovered from COVID-19. CDR3 nucleotide sequence: TGCGCCAGCAGCTTCCTGACAGGGCCACTTAATGAAAAACTGTTTTTT. It translates to CASSFLTGPLNEKLFF.